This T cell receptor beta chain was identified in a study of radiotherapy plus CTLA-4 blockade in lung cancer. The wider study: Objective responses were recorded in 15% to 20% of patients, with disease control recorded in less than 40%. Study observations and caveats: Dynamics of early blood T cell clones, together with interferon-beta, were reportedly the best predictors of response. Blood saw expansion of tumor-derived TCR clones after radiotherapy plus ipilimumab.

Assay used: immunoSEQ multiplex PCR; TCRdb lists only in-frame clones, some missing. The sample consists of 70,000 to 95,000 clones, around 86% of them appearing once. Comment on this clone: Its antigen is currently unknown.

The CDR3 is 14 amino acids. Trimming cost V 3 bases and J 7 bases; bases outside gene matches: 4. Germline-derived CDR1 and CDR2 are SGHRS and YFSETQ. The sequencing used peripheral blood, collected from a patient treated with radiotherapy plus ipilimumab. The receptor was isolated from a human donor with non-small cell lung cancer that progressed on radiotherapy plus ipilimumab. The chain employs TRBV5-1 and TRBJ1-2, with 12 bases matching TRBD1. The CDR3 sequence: CASSSSGQGAGYTF. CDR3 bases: TGCGCCAGCAGCTCCTCGGGACAGGGGGCTGGCTACACCTTC.